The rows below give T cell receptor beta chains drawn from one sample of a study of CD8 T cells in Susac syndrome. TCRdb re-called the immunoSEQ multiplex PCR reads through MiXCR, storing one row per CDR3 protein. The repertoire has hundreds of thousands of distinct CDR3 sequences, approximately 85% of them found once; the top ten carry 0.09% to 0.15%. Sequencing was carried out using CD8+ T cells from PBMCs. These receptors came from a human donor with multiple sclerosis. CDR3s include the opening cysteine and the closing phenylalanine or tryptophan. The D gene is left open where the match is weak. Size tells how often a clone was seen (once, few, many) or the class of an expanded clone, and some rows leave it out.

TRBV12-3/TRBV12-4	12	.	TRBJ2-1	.	CASSVGTHEQFF	TGTGCCAGCAGTGTAGGGACTCATGAGCAGTTCTTC
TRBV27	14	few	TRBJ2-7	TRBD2	CASSFGTSGNEQYF	TGTGCCAGCAGTTTCGGGACTAGCGGTAACGAGCAGTACTTC
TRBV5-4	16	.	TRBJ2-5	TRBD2	CASSWVAGEYQGTQYF	TGTGCCAGCAGCTGGGTAGCGGGAGAGTACCAAGGGACCCAGTACTTC
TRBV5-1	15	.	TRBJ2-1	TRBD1	CASSGGTGVYNEQFF	TGCGCCAGCAGCGGAGGGACAGGGGTTTACAATGAGCAGTTCTTC
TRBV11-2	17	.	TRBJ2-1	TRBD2	CASSSGLAGSPYNEQFF	TGTGCCAGCAGCTCTGGACTAGCGGGTTCCCCCTACAATGAGCAGTTCTTC
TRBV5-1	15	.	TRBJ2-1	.	CASSIGTAGGDEQFF	TGCGCCAGCAGCATAGGGACAGCGGGTGGCGATGAGCAGTTCTTC
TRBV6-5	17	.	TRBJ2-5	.	CASSSGDPRGRQETQYF	TGTGCCAGCAGTTCCGGGGATCCCCGGGGCAGGCAAGAGACCCAGTACTTC
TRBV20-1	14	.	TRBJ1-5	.	CSARDSYSNQPQHF	TGCAGTGCTAGAGATTCTTATAGCAATCAGCCCCAGCATTTT
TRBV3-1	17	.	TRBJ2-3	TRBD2	CASSQVQRGPYTDTQYF	TGTGCCAGCAGCCAAGTCCAGCGGGGGCCTTACACAGATACGCAGTATTTT
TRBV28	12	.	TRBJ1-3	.	CASSYPGRPIYF	TGTGCCAGCAGCTACCCGGGACGTCCCATATATTTT